The TCR beta chain described here comes from a study of blood T cell repertoires in COVID-19. The overall study: Sites in the United States, Italy and Spain provided acute and convalescent COVID-19 samples. Sample material is recorded as cDNA or gDNA derived from T cells, B-cell-depleted T cells, or PBMCs.

How the authors handled the data: Cell counts per sample came from amplifying reference gene primers. Produced via immunoSEQ multiplex PCR; TCRdb's table is partial and in-frame only. That table supplies the V and J calls and clone size; D and trimming were determined from the DNA. Altogether about 70,000 clones are present, over 65% being singletons, with the ten largest covering roughly 35%. This clone was seen more than once but under ten times. The receptor was isolated from a woman between 65 and 79 years old with acute or convalescent COVID-19. Sequenced sample: peripheral blood.

The CDR3: CASRGSGRSNNEQFF. The CDR3 DNA reads TGTGCCAGCAGGGGGAGCGGGAGGTCCAACAATGAGCAGTTCTTC. The chain joins TRBV7-2 to TRBJ2-1; TRBD2 agrees at 9 bases. CDR1 is SGHTA and CDR2 is FQGNSA in the germline V gene. This CDR3 region has 15 residues. Trimming at V came to 6 bases and at J to 5 bases, leaving 8 bases not matched to a gene. Full variable domain (remainder filled in from reference TRBV7-2 and TRBJ2-1): GAGVSQSPSNKVTEKGKDVELRCDPISGHTALYWYRQSLGQGLEFLIYFQGNSAPDKSGLPSDRFSAERTGGSVSTLTIQRTQQEDSAVYLCASRGSGRSNNEQFFGPGTRLTVL.